This TCR beta chain was sequenced in a study of CD8+ T cells in alopecia areata. Background on the study: Tofacitinib continued for 6 to 18 months and was then withheld for 6 months. Findings and caveats of the study: In scalp and blood during tofacitinib, many expanded lesional clones persisted. Only a single nonresponder existed, so baseline CD8+ expansion links stay unclear.

This clone has just a few counts. Its cognate antigen is unknown. Treatment denoted: oral pan-JAK inhibitor, 5-10 mg twice daily. Peripheral blood samples and lesional scalp punch biopsies were obtained from alopecia areata patients. Following RNA extraction, reverse transcription yielded cDNA that acted as the sequencing template. Generated by immunoSEQ multiplex PCR, the TCRdb table keeps only in-frame clones and is missing some. The repertoire holds 130,000 to 150,000 clones, with roughly four fifths as singletons. Germline V gene data show CDR1 as SEHNR and CDR2 as FQNEAQ (reference sequence). V lost 3 bases to trimming and J lost 3 bases; unmatched junction nucleotides: 4. This CDR3 has 15 residues.

The sequence was collected from a human donor with alopecia areata. J is TRBJ2-2 and V is TRBV7-9, with TRBD2 matching 7 bases. The sample consisted of CD8+ T cells sorted from blood, taken at week 4, from a patient treated with tofacitinib. The CDR3: CASSLRGGDTGELFF. The CDR3 DNA reads as TGTGCCAGCAGCTTGCGCGGGGGAGACACCGGGGAGCTGTTTTTT.